This TCR beta chain was profiled in a study of graft-versus-host responses after intestinal transplantation (dated by TCRdb to the early 2020s). Regarding the research as a whole: The transplants that recipients got were multivisceral, liver-intestinal, or isolated intestinal. Donor T cell macrochimerism was defined as a peak of at least 4% donor T cells among recipient peripheral blood mononuclear cells. Alloreactive clones were identified by sequencing pre-transplant mixed lymphocyte reaction products and comparing them with unstimulated pre-transplant donor and recipient T cells. Rather than being sequenced by the commercial service, samples from a few later patients were sequenced in-house on an Illumina MiSeq and processed with MiXCR. Every recipient was given anti-thymocyte globulin induction, followed by 2 to 4 years of maintenance tacrolimus and steroids. Bulk TCR-beta CDR3 sequencing was used to track graft-versus-host and host-versus-graft alloreactive T cell clones in the graft, circulation and bone marrow after intestinal transplantation. Of the roughly 25 intestinal transplant recipients enrolled in the cohort, one of whom was a retransplant, 3 patients without pretransplant specimens were excluded.

What the time point label conveys for this sample: cells obtained before transplantation from donor or recipient. CD3+CD4+ and CD3+CD8+ populations were FACS-sorted from unstimulated pre-transplant donor and recipient cells taken from spleen or lymph nodes. V is pruned by 6 bases and J by 2 bases, leaving 5 bases of the junction without a gene match. Reading from cysteine to phenylalanine, the CDR3 counts 15 amino acids. The DNA shown is the 45-base CDR3, in frame from base 1. Based on the germline V gene (reference sequence), the CDR1 and CDR2 sequences are MNHEY and SMNVEV. The method behind the library was the immunoSEQ multiplex PCR assay. In most patients, genomic DNA was isolated using the Qiagen DNeasy Blood and Tissue Kit and sent frozen to Adaptive Biotechnologies for TCR sequencing. High-throughput TCR-beta CDR3 sequencing of genomic DNA from most patients was performed by Adaptive Biotechnologies. Under the source paper's analysis protocol: Adaptive's ImmunoSEQ software supplied the TCR sequencing data for around 17 patients, while MiXCR and VDJtools were used to process a few other patients. To correct CD4 versus CD8 sorting errors, any sequence found in both subsets at a frequency ratio below 5:1 was removed. CDR3 nucleotide sequences shared by donor and recipient were removed because the origin of these sequences could not be assigned. To count as alloreactive, a clone needed at least 2-fold expansion over unstimulated cells and a minimum CFSE-low frequency of 0.002% (template counts) or 0.001% (read counts). Mappable clones were those detected in sequenced pre-transplant spleen, lymph node, or MLR CFSE-low populations of the donor or recipient. The cumulative frequency of alloreactive clones was calculated as a percentage of all sequences, weighted by copy number. This immuneACCESS table, as held by TCRdb, lists in-frame sequences with V and J called but not all clones. Of the missing ones, under half trace to an unresolved V gene in checked studies; the others have no known cause. D and trimming were read from the DNA, whereas the V and J calls and clone size are those reported in that table. This sample gives around 100,000 clones in total; 87% of them show up just once. Together, the top ten hold around 0.96% of the sample.

Comment on this clone: No cognate antigen has been identified for it. Nothing much larger sits one base from this clone, and base qualities are not available.

Overall study outcomes, separate from this receptor: The relatively low number and heterogeneity of intestinal transplant patients limited the conclusions. GvH clones were detected in recipient bone marrow, and some of these GvH clones were observed earlier in ileal mucosa or blood, consistent with an intestinal mucosal origin. Patients with donor T cell macrochimerism had high GvH to HvG T cell clonal ratios in their allografts. Peak levels of circulating GvH clones were associated with declines in HvG clones early after transplant.

The starting material was unstimulated CD4+ T cells sorted from spleen or lymph node cells, obtained before intestinal transplant. This chain is built from TRBV27 and TRBJ2-1; 9 bases in the middle match TRBD2. This receptor was identified in a human donor who received an intestinal transplant. The CDR3 sequence is CASRIAGAAYNEQFF. The bases are TGTGCCAGCAGGATAGCGGGGGCGGCCTACAATGAGCAGTTCTTC.